A selection of T cell receptor beta chains follows, all from one sample in a study of blood T cell repertoires in COVID-19. Sequencing used immunoSEQ multiplex PCR; TCRdb keeps in-frame clones, though not all of them. The sample holds 65,000 to 85,000 clones; 80% to 90% are singletons and the top ten take less than 2.5%. Source material: peripheral blood. These receptors originate from a human donor in a cohort sampled during active COVID-19. Each CDR3 is given with its conserved first and last residue. The order of the fields is clone size, V gene, D gene, J gene, CDR3 DNA, CDR3 protein. D genes are given only for firm matches. Clone sizes are given selectively: once, few, many, or a class where the clone is expanded.

.	TRBV30	TRBD1	TRBJ2-7	TGTGCCTGGGAAAGACAGGGTATAAACGAGCAGTACTTC	CAWERQGINEQYF
.	TRBV12-2	.	TRBJ2-7	TGTGCAAGTCGCTTAGCGAGGGCCTACGAGCAGTACTTC	CASRLARAYEQYF
.	TRBV9	.	TRBJ2-2	TGTGCCAGCAGCGTAGGGTTTCGGGGAGGCGTTAGCGGGGAGCTGTTTTTT	CASSVGFRGGVSGELFF
few	TRBV5-6	.	TRBJ1-3	TGTGCCAGCAGCTTCGGTCCTCTAAACACCATATATTTT	CASSFGPLNTIYF
few	TRBV2	TRBD1	TRBJ2-3	TGTGCCAGCAGGGGACAGGGGCCAGATACGCAGTATTTT	CASRGQGPDTQYF
.	TRBV7-2	.	TRBJ1-2	TGTGCCAGCAGCTTTGACCTCAGCCCAAGGGGCGGCTACACCTTC	CASSFDLSPRGGYTF
.	TRBV7-8	.	TRBJ2-1	TGTGCCAGCAGCTTAGCGGAGCTACGGAGGCCCAATGAGCAGTTCTTC	CASSLAELRRPNEQFF
.	TRBV2	TRBD2	TRBJ2-5	TGTGCCAGCAGTCGGGAGGGCCTAAAGACCCAGTACTTC	CASSREGLKTQYF
.	TRBV18	.	TRBJ2-2	TGTGCCAGCTCACCAGCAGGGACACATCCCGACACCGGGGAGCTGTTTTTT	CASSPAGTHPDTGELFF
.	TRBV5-1	.	TRBJ2-3	TGCGCCAGCAGCGTCGGCGGGTCTGACACAGATACGCAGTATTTT	CASSVGGSDTDTQYF
.	TRBV9	.	TRBJ2-2	TGTGCCAGCAGCCCCTATAAGGGGGTTGGCACCGGGGAGCTGTTTTTT	CASSPYKGVGTGELFF
once	TRBV18	TRBD1	TRBJ2-7	TGTGCCAGCTCACCTGCTTGGGGGACAGGGGTTTCCTACGAGCAGTACTTC	CASSPAWGTGVSYEQYF
.	TRBV5-8	.	TRBJ1-1	TGTGCCAGCAGCTTAGGCGGGAACACTGAAGCTTTCTTT	CASSLGGNTEAFF
.	TRBV7-2	.	TRBJ2-7	TGTGCCAGCAGACCACCGGGGTCCTCCTACGAGCAGTACTTC	CASRPPGSSYEQYF
.	TRBV11-2	.	TRBJ1-5	TGTGCCAGCAGCCCCGACTCCAATCAGCCCCAGCATTTT	CASSPDSNQPQHF
.	TRBV7-2	TRBD1	TRBJ1-1	TGTGCCAGCAGCCCCGGACAGGTAATGAACACTGAAGCTTTCTTT	CASSPGQVMNTEAFF
.	TRBV5-1	.	TRBJ1-2	TGCGCCAGCAGCGGCGGGGGGAACGAGATCTATGGCTACACCTTC	CASSGGGNEIYGYTF
.	TRBV5-1	TRBD1	TRBJ2-7	TGCGCCAGCAGCTCCCGACAGGGGTTCGACGAGCAGTACTTC	CASSSRQGFDEQYF
.	TRBV28	.	TRBJ2-7	TGTGCCAGCCTAGCCAACTACGAGCAGTACTTC	CASLANYEQYF
.	TRBV28	TRBD1	TRBJ1-5	TGTGCCAGCGCGGACAGGGGGCAGTGGAGCAATCAGCCCCAGCATTTT	CASADRGQWSNQPQHF
.	TRBV11-2	.	TRBJ2-3	TGTGCCAGCAGCCCACTTACCGGGACTGGAGCCGCGTGGGCAGATACGCAGTATTTT	CASSPLTGTGAAWADTQYF
.	TRBV6-5	.	TRBJ2-5	TGTGCCAGCAAGGATGGGTACGAGGCCCAAGAGACCCAGTACTTC	CASKDGYEAQETQYF
.	TRBV6-5	.	TRBJ1-3	TGTGCCAGCAGTTCCATGGACAGCCCGGGAGGAAACACCATATATTTT	CASSSMDSPGGNTIYF
.	TRBV30	TRBD1	TRBJ2-1	TGTGCCTGGAGTGTACGTTCGGGACAGAAGCAGTTCTTC	CAWSVRSGQKQFF
.	TRBV9	TRBD2	TRBJ2-7	TGTGCCAGCAGCGTAGGAGCTAGCGGAAGGTCCTACGAGCAGTACTTC	CASSVGASGRSYEQYF
.	TRBV4-3	.	TRBJ1-2	TGCGCCAGCAGCCAAGATTTGGCAGCGGGCTATGGCTACACCTTC	CASSQDLAAGYGYTF
.	TRBV28	.	TRBJ2-3	TGTGCCACCGTAGCGGTTACTAGCACAGATACGCAGTATTTT	CATVAVTSTDTQYF
.	TRBV2	TRBD1	TRBJ1-1	TGTGCCAGCAGGGACAGACAGGGTCGGAACACTGAAGCTTTCTTT	CASRDRQGRNTEAFF
.	TRBV10-3	.	TRBJ1-4	TGTGCCATCAGCGAGGGCCAGGTTAATGAAAAACTGTTTTTT	CAISEGQVNEKLFF
.	TRBV28	.	TRBJ1-3	TGTGCCAGCAGTTTATCAACAATCTCTGGAAACACCATATATTTT	CASSLSTISGNTIYF
.	TRBV6-4	TRBD1	TRBJ1-1	TGTGCCAGCAGGACTAAGGGGCAGGGGGGCACTGAAGCTTTCTTT	CASRTKGQGGTEAFF
.	TRBV5-6	.	TRBJ2-5	TGTGCCAGCAGCTTTGGTAGCGCCACAAGGGGGGAGACCCAGTACTTC	CASSFGSATRGETQYF
.	TRBV2	TRBD2	TRBJ2-7	TGTGCCAGCCTTGGCGGGGGGGACGAGCAGTACTTC	CASLGGGDEQYF
.	TRBV24-1	.	TRBJ2-7	TGTGCCACCAGTGACCCAGCCGGGAGCGAGCAGTACTTC	CATSDPAGSEQYF
.	TRBV7-2	TRBD1	TRBJ2-6	TGTGCCAGCAGCTTAACCGGGACAGGGGGCGCTGGGGCCAACGTCCTGACTTTC	CASSLTGTGGAGANVLTF
.	TRBV9	.	TRBJ1-2	TGTGCCAGCAGCAGTTCGGGTGGCTACACCTTC	CASSSSGGYTF
.	TRBV12-3/TRBV12-4	TRBD1	TRBJ1-1	TGTGCCAGCAGTTTCCCCAGGGGGAGCCGCGCTTTCTTT	CASSFPRGSRAFF
.	TRBV5-4	TRBD2	TRBJ2-5	TGTGCCAGCAGCTTGACGGGACGGAGGACTAGCGGGGCCCAAGAGACCCAGTACTTC	CASSLTGRRTSGAQETQYF
.	TRBV10-2	.	TRBJ2-5	TGCGCCAGCAGTTGGGACTTACAAGAGACCCAGTACTTC	CASSWDLQETQYF
.	TRBV24-1	.	TRBJ1-2	TGTGCCACCAGTGGTCCGGGACTTGGGGAGGGCTACACCTTC	CATSGPGLGEGYTF
many	TRBV4-2	TRBD1	TRBJ1-2	TGTGCCAGCAGCCAAGTAAACCCCAGGGGGCTTGGCTACACCTTC	CASSQVNPRGLGYTF
.	TRBV5-5	TRBD1	TRBJ2-2	TGTGCCAGCGGCGACAGGGTGGACACCGGGGAGCTGTTTTTT	CASGDRVDTGELFF
.	TRBV18	TRBD1	TRBJ2-4	TGTGCCAGCTCATCTGGGCGGACAGGGGGGAGCATTCAGTACTTC	CASSSGRTGGSIQYF